This entry is about one TCR beta chain. This entry comes from a study of blood T cell repertoires in COVID-19. The cohort comprised adults aged 18 to 89 years residing in about two dozen US areas. Data came from immunoSEQ multiplex PCR; TCRdb stores just in-frame clones and leaves some out. The repertoire holds around 160,000 clones, roughly nine tenths seen once, with approximately 4% in the top ten. This CDR3 contains 17 residues. The trim removed 5 bases at V and 0 bases at J, leaving 13 bases unmatched. CDR1 and CDR2 from the germline V gene are SGHDT and YYEEEE. The source is a middle-aged woman who had been exposed to COVID-19. Sequenced material: PBMCs or T cells enriched from blood (not recorded which). The rearrangement uses TRBV5-6 and TRBJ1-2; TRBD1 matches at 7 bases. CDR3 in amino acids: CASRLRDSGPPNYGYTF. CDR3 DNA sequence: TGTGCCAGCAGATTACGGGACAGTGGGCCTCCTAACTATGGCTACACCTTC.